Shown below are 30 T cell receptor beta chains from a single sample sequenced in a study of T cells in tumors after PD-1 blockade. Some clones are missing from TCRdb's copy, which holds only in-frame ones; the method was immunoSEQ multiplex PCR. The sample records around 11,000 clones, approximately 61% being singletons. Specimen: tumor tissue, collected after anti-PD-1 treatment. The origin of the receptors is a human donor with basal cell carcinoma.

The chain couples TRBV10-3 to TRBJ1-2, with D maybe TRBD1 (6 bases). V lost 4 bases and J 2 bases, leaving 20 bases between the germline ends. The CDR3 contains 17 residues. Germline CDR1 is ENHRY and CDR2 is SYGVKD. The CDR3 sequence: CAISGVGRSGANYGYTF. In nucleotides, the CDR3 is TGTGCCATCAGTGGGGTCGGACGCTCAGGGGCAAACTATGGCTACACCTTC.

This clone qualifies as medium-sized. V usage is TRBV5-1 and J usage is TRBJ2-7; the match to TRBD1 covers 10 bases. The CDR3 loop spans 18 amino acids. Germline V gene lookup returns CDR1 SGHRS and CDR2 YFSETQ. V was clipped by 4 bases and J by 3 bases; unmatched bases: 16. Here the CDR3 reads CASSQRNFGQGVNYEQYF. CDR3 DNA sequence: TGCGCCAGCAGCCAGCGTAATTTTGGACAGGGGGTTAACTACGAGCAGTACTTC.

There are a few counts of this clone. The chain is built from TRBV25-1 and TRBJ2-3, with D uncertain. Germline CDR1 and CDR2: MGHDK and SYGVNS. This CDR3 has 11 amino acids. Trimming took off 2 bases at V and 7 bases at J, with 4 bases between the two ends. The DNA of the CDR3 is TGTGCCAGCAGTGAAGGGTATACGCAGTATTTT. This encodes CASSEGYTQYF.

The V gene is TRBV19, the J gene TRBJ1-1; no firm D call. This CDR3 spans 13 amino acids. Trimming removed 3 bases from V and 1 base from J, with 6 bases in between. Germline CDR1 reads LNHDA; CDR2 reads SQIVND (reference sequence). This CDR3 reads CASSMAANTEAFF. DNA for the CDR3: TGTGCCAGTAGTATGGCAGCGAACACTGAAGCTTTCTTT.

The chain links TRBV30 to TRBJ1-6; TRBD1 aligns across 9 bases. There are 13 residues in the CDR3. V lost 3 bases and J lost 13; bases outside the gene matches: 7. Germline values: CDR1 GTSNPN, CDR2 SVGIG (reference sequence). The CDR3 sequence: CAWSAGTGYPLHF. The DNA for the CDR3 is TGTGCCTGGAGCGCAGGGACAGGGTACCCCCTCCACTTT.

The rearrangement uses TRBV6-5 and TRBJ2-7; 7 bases are shared with TRBD2. Germline V gene data show CDR1 as MNHEY and CDR2 as SVGAGI. Trimming took 6 bases from V and 11 from J; bases not matched to a gene: 7. The CDR3 runs 11 residues. The CDR3 is CASRSSGKEYF. The CDR3 nucleotides read TGTGCCAGCAGGTCAAGCGGGAAGGAGTACTTC.

By its share, this clone is medium-sized. CDR3 region: CASSLTTGIFAEAFF. The CDR3 nucleotides read TGTGCCAGCAGCCTAACGACAGGGATCTTTGCTGAAGCTTTCTTT. This chain uses TRBV3-1 (or the pseudogene TRBV3-2) with TRBJ1-1; 7 bases map to TRBD1. J was trimmed by 6 bases and V by 4 bases; bases with no gene match: 11. The V gene's germline CDR1 is LGHDT and CDR2 YNNKEL (reference sequence). The CDR3 covers 15 residues.

J is TRBJ1-1 and V is TRBV20-1; D ambiguous. Germline-derived CDR1 and CDR2 are DFQATT and SNEGSKA (reference sequence). CDR3 size: 13 residues. V gave up 3 bases and J gave up 4 bases, with 12 bases separating them. The CDR3 here is CSASPAVLTEAFF. The CDR3 DNA reads TGCAGTGCTAGTCCCGCGGTTCTCACTGAAGCTTTCTTT.

This chain joins TRBV7-2 and TRBJ2-3; perhaps D is TRBD1 or TRBD2 (5 bases each). The CDR3 is made up of 16 amino acids. V gave up 2 bases and J gave up 1 base, with 13 bases separating them. CDR1 is SGHTA, CDR2 FQGNSA, per germline. CDR3 loop: CASSLRGGSGTDTQYF. CDR3 coding DNA: TGTGCCAGCAGCTTACGTGGGGGTTCGGGCACAGATACGCAGTATTTT.

The chain links TRBV13 to TRBJ2-1, with 11 bases lining up with TRBD2. The V and J ends lost 6 bases and 0 bases, in that order; junction bases with no gene match: 16. The CDR3 has 20 amino acids. CDR1 PRHDT and CDR2 FYEKMQ come from the germline V gene (reference sequence). CDR3 sequence (DNA): TGTGCCAGCAGTGGAGACCCCGGGACTAGCGGAGGGAGCTCCTACAATGAGCAGTTCTTC. Translating gives CASSGDPGTSGGSSYNEQFF.

By share, this clone counts as medium-sized. V gene TRBV9 combines with J gene TRBJ2-3, with D possibly matching TRBD2 (6 bases). The CDR3 runs 14 residues. The V end was cut by 3 bases, the J end by 4 bases, with 12 bases between. CDR1 is SGDLS and CDR2 is YYNGEE in the germline V gene. The CDR3 sequence is CASSGPGGADTQYF. In nucleotides, the CDR3 is TGTGCCAGCAGCGGCCCCGGGGGAGCAGATACGCAGTATTTT.

The chain links TRBV6-2 or TRBV6-3 to TRBJ1-2; 9 nucleotides line up with TRBD1. Germline assignment: CDR1 MNHEY and CDR2 SVGEGT. The V and J ends lost 4 bases and 1 base, in that order; junction bases with no gene match: 4. This CDR3 has 15 amino acids. CDR3 in amino acids: CASSFDRGINYGYTF. CDR3 in DNA: TGTGCCAGCAGTTTCGACAGGGGGATTAACTATGGCTACACCTTC.

A few counts support this clone. At one boundary the junction diverges from the germline segment, which might be a read error. The rearrangement uses TRBV7-7 and TRBJ2-1; TRBD2 matches 9 bases. Germline lookup yields CDR1 SSHAT and CDR2 FNYEAQ (reference sequence). The CDR3 consists of 15 residues. CDR3 bases: TGTGCTAGCAGCTTTCGAGCGGGAGGCTACAATGAGCAGTTCTTC. Protein product: CASSFRAGGYNEQFF.

The chain has TRBV5-1 and TRBJ2-1; D is unresolved. V dropped 2 bases and J dropped 5 bases, with 2 bases sitting between them. CDR1 and CDR2 from the germline V gene are SGHRS and YFSETQ. The CDR3 runs to 11 residues. The CDR3 DNA is TGCGCCAGCAGCTTCCACAATGAGCAGTTCTTC. It is translated as CASSFHNEQFF.

The V and J genes are TRBV5-1 and TRBJ2-3; 7 nucleotides align to TRBD2. CDR1 is SGHRS, CDR2 YFSETQ, per germline. The CDR3 extends over 17 amino acids. Trimming removed 0 bases from V and 0 bases from J; junction bases left unmatched: 7. CDR3 in amino acids: CASSLDGASGSTDTQYF. The CDR3 DNA follows: TGCGCCAGCAGCTTGGATGGGGCTAGCGGTAGCACAGATACGCAGTATTTT.

The table lists this clone with a few counts. V gene TRBV19 combines with J gene TRBJ1-5; 9 nucleotides match TRBD1. Germline lookup yields CDR1 LNHDA and CDR2 SQIVND (reference sequence). CDR3 length: 15 residues. J lost 0 bases, V lost 5 bases, and 2 bases had no gene match. CDR3 sequence reads: CASSWDRASNQPQHF. CDR3 DNA sequence: TGTGCCAGTAGTTGGGACAGGGCTAGCAATCAGCCCCAGCATTTT.

This chain connects TRBV5-8 to TRBJ2-3; 7 bases match TRBD1. Trimming cost V 9 bases and J 0 bases; bases outside gene matches: 13. The CDR3 is made up of 16 amino acids. The V gene's germline CDR1 is SGHTS and CDR2 YDEGEE. CDR3: CATGTARVRSTDTQYF. The CDR3 coding sequence is TGTGCCACCGGGACAGCCCGGGTGAGGAGCACAGATACGCAGTATTTT.

This clone was counted a single time. Written as DNA, the CDR3 is TGTGCCAGCACCGGGGACAGGGGAGGCAATCAGCCCCAGCATTTT. Its protein product is CASTGDRGGNQPQHF. V and J are TRBV2 and TRBJ1-5, with 10 bases lining up with TRBD1. The ends lost 7 bases at V and 2 bases at J; junction bases unmatched: 5. CDR1 is SNHLY, CDR2 FYNNEI, per germline. This CDR3 has 15 residues.

V is TRBV5-1 and J is TRBJ2-2; D is perhaps TRBD2 (6 bases). This CDR3 contains 13 residues. Trimming removed 4 bases from V and 5 bases from J, with 9 bases in between. Germline V lookup: CDR1 SGHRS, CDR2 YFSETQ. This CDR3 is CASSPGGTGELFF. DNA for the CDR3: TGCGCCAGCAGCCCCGGGGGTACCGGGGAGCTGTTTTTT.

The table lists this clone with a few counts. V is TRBV3-1 (or the pseudogene TRBV3-2) and J is TRBJ1-2; D is unclear. V lost 4 bases, J lost 10 bases, and 10 bases lay in between. Germline CDR1 and CDR2: LGHDT and YNNKEL (reference sequence). CDR3 length: 11 residues. This chain's CDR3 is CASSPGRTYTF. CDR3 DNA sequence: TGTGCCAGCAGCCCCGGGAGGACCTACACCTTC.

The genes are TRBV6-2 or TRBV6-3 and TRBJ2-7, with D unclear. The V end was cut by 1 base, the J end by 6 bases, with 16 bases between. Per germline, CDR1 MNHEY and CDR2 SVGEGT. The CDR3 length is 15 residues. This CDR3 reads CASSYLSTGLSEQYF. CDR3 nucleotides: TGTGCCAGCAGTTACTTGTCGACTGGTCTCTCCGAGCAGTACTTC.

This clone was picked up one time. V usage is TRBV2 and J usage is TRBJ1-2; TRBD1 might be the D (6 bases). This CDR3 has 12 amino acids. V was clipped by 4 bases and J by 7 bases, with 10 bases between them. CDR1 and CDR2 from the germline V gene are SNHLY and FYNNEI. CDR3 amino acids: CASSGGGPGYTF. The CDR3, as DNA: TGTGCCAGCAGTGGAGGGGGACCTGGCTACACCTTC.

A few counts support this clone. This sequence joins TRBV14 and TRBJ2-1; TRBD1 might be the D (6 bases). The V end was cut by 1 base, the J end by 4 bases, with 8 bases between. Germline CDR1 is SGHDN and CDR2 is FVKESK. The CDR3 sequence is 14 residues long. The CDR3 loop is CASSQGGPYNEQFF. DNA for the CDR3: TGTGCCAGCAGCCAAGGGGGGCCTTACAATGAGCAGTTCTTC.

This clone has a handful of counts. The chain is built from TRBV9 and TRBJ1-6; 8 bases are a match to TRBD1. This CDR3 contains 17 residues. V was pared by 4 bases and J by 0 bases, with 6 bases of the junction left unmatched. The germline CDR1 and CDR2 sequences are SGDLS and YYNGEE. The CDR3 loop reads CASSRDRQSSYNSPLHF. CDR3 coding DNA: TGTGCCAGCAGCCGGGACAGGCAAAGCTCCTATAATTCACCCCTCCACTTT.

The chain recombines TRBV12-5 with TRBJ2-2; perhaps D is TRBD1 or TRBD2 (5 bases each). The CDR3 is made up of 16 amino acids. Per the germline V gene, CDR1 is LGHNT and CDR2 is FRNRAP. Trimming removed 1 base from V and 5 bases from J, with 14 bases in between. CDR3 nucleotides: TGTGCTAGTGGTTTGGGGGGGACGGTGGGGACCGGGGAGCTGTTTTTT. This gives the protein CASGLGGTVGTGELFF.

The rearrangement uses TRBV5-1 and TRBJ2-1; 7 positions agree with TRBD2. Germline loops: CDR1 SGHRS, CDR2 YFSETQ. J gave up 0 bases and V 5 bases, and 8 bases lay outside the gene matches. CDR3 length: 16 amino acids. The CDR3 loop is CASRPKLATSYNEQFF. For the CDR3, the DNA is TGCGCCAGCAGACCAAAACTAGCGACCTCCTACAATGAGCAGTTCTTC.

The chain has TRBV6-2 or TRBV6-3 and TRBJ2-5; tentatively, D is TRBD2 (5 bases). The V gene lost 6 bases and the J gene lost 2 bases, with 10 bases spanning the gap. The germline V gene has CDR1 MNHEY and CDR2 SVGEGT. CDR3 length: 13 residues. The CDR3 sequence is CASSRGKQETQYF. The CDR3 bases are TGTGCCAGCAGCCGAGGGAAACAAGAGACCCAGTACTTC.

This chain connects TRBV5-6 to TRBJ2-4, with D possibly TRBD1 on 6 matching bases. The CDR3 length is 14 residues. With 1 base removed from V and 7 bases from J, the gap between germline ends came to 12 bases. CDR1 and CDR2 (germline): SGHDT, YYEEEE. The CDR3 DNA reads TGTGCCAGCAGCTTGCCAGGGGTTTGGAACATTCAGTACTTC. It specifies CASSLPGVWNIQYF.

The chain uses TRBV6-2 or TRBV6-3 and TRBJ2-2, with D uncertain. CDR3 length: 17 amino acids. The germline CDR1 and CDR2 sequences are MNHEY and SVGEGT. Trimming took 1 base from V and 0 from J, leaving 12 bases between them. CDR3 protein: CASSYYLRQANTGELFF. The DNA for the CDR3 is TGTGCCAGCAGTTACTATTTACGGCAGGCGAACACCGGGGAGCTGTTTTTT.

This clone was counted a few times. This sequence joins TRBV7-2 and TRBJ1-2, with D unclear. With 3 bases removed from V and 4 bases from J, the gap between germline ends came to 15 bases. The CDR3 length is 15 residues. Germline V gene sequence: CDR1 SGHTA, CDR2 FQGNSA. The CDR3 reads CASSFWAESSYGYTF. As DNA, the CDR3 is TGTGCCAGCAGCTTTTGGGCAGAGTCAAGCTATGGCTACACCTTC.